Below are 20 T cell receptor beta chains sequenced from a single sample in a study of blood T cell repertoires in COVID-19. The table came from immunoSEQ multiplex PCR; TCRdb's copy has only in-frame clones and leaves some out. The table includes 200,000 to 250,000 clones, less than 90% detected once. Sequenced: PBMCs or T cells enriched from blood (not recorded which). These receptors all stem from a woman in her 30s who had recovered from COVID-19.

The chain has TRBV7-7 and TRBJ2-5; a weak D match, TRBD2 (5 bases). The CDR3 has 16 residues. CDR1 is SSHAT, CDR2 FNYEAQ, per germline (reference sequence). The ends were cut back, 5 bases at V and 4 bases at J, with 20 bases in the middle. The CDR3: CASSPIEGGLGETQYF. DNA for the CDR3: TGTGCCAGCAGCCCAATCGAGGGTGGATTAGGAGAGACCCAGTACTTC.

This clone showed up just once. V is TRBV18 and J is TRBJ1-1, with D possibly being TRBD1 (6 bases). V lost 5 bases to trimming and J lost 8 bases, with 15 bases between them. Germline V gene data show CDR1 as KGHSH and CDR2 as LQKENI. The CDR3 consists of 13 residues. The CDR3 sequence: CASSSRQDGEAFF. For the CDR3, the DNA is TGTGCCAGCTCATCCAGACAGGATGGGGAAGCTTTCTTT.

Regarding this clone: The same CDR3 is also encoded by other DNA sequences in this sample. This chain links TRBV27 with TRBJ1-2; tentative D call: TRBD1 (6 bases). CDR3 length: 12 residues. Trimming removed 2 bases from V and 5 bases from J, with 6 bases in between. The germline V gene encodes CDR1 MNHEY and CDR2 SMNVEV (reference sequence). CDR3 residues: CASSLQGYGYTF. CDR3 nucleotides: TGTGCCAGCAGTTTACAGGGGTATGGCTACACCTTC.

This chain's CDR3 is CASSRGQDTEAFF. The CDR3 nucleotides are TGTGCCAGCAGTCGTGGACAGGACACTGAAGCTTTCTTT. J is TRBJ1-1 and V is TRBV27; 7 bases fit TRBD1. V shed 5 bases, J shed 3 bases, and the junction held 3 bases outside the gene matches. The CDR3 runs 13 residues. Looked up from germline, CDR1 is MNHEY and CDR2 is SMNVEV (reference sequence).

V and J are TRBV10-3 and TRBJ1-5; D unresolved. With 0 bases removed from V and 3 bases from J, the gap between germline ends came to 15 bases. Germline CDR1 ENHRY, CDR2 SYGVKD. The CDR3 has 17 amino acids. The CDR3, as DNA: TGTGCCATCAGTGAGTCGGGAGCGCTTCTGGACAATCAGCCCCAGCATTTT. It specifies CAISESGALLDNQPQHF.

This clone was seen a handful of times. V is TRBV7-2 and J is TRBJ2-5, with 7 bases aligning to TRBD2. CDR1 and CDR2 from the germline V gene are SGHTA and FQGNSA. J lost 5 bases, V lost 3 bases, and 6 bases had no gene match. The CDR3 totals 14 residues. CDR3 nucleotides: TGTGCCAGCAGCTTCTTGGGCGGGGGTGAGACCCAGTACTTC. It translates to CASSFLGGGETQYF.

This sequence joins TRBV12-5 and TRBJ1-2, with a weak D call TRBD1 (5 bases). Deletions cut 0 bases from V and 5 bases from J, with 16 bases between. Per the germline V gene, CDR1 is LGHNT and CDR2 is FRNRAP. The CDR3 totals 16 residues. The CDR3 DNA follows: TGTGCTAGTGGTTTGGTTAGAGTAGGGCGGGGGTATGGCTACACCTTC. This codes for CASGLVRVGRGYGYTF.

This chain's CDR3 is CASSQDWAANYGYTF. CDR3 bases: TGTGCCAGCAGCCAAGATTGGGCAGCTAACTATGGCTACACCTTC. The gene calls are TRBV3-1 (or the pseudogene TRBV3-2) and TRBJ1-2; D gene uncertain. From germline, CDR1 is LGHDT and CDR2 YNNKEL (reference sequence). With 0 bases removed from V and 0 bases from J, the gap between germline ends came to 8 bases. There are 15 residues in the CDR3.

As to this clone: Sequence at one end of the junction differs from germline and may be a read error. The sample holds other DNA sequences that translate to the same CDR3. V is TRBV6-5 and J is TRBJ2-2; D is unclear. The CDR3 is made up of 14 amino acids. Germline loops: CDR1 MNHEY, CDR2 SVGAGI. The CDR3 DNA is TGCGCCAGCAATTGGGCAGGGAACACCGGGGAGCTGTTTTTT. This codes for CASNWAGNTGELFF.

The chain is built from TRBV19 and TRBJ1-4; D may be TRBD1 (5 bases). The V gene's germline CDR1 is LNHDA and CDR2 SQIVND (reference sequence). V dropped 5 bases and J dropped 5 bases, with 18 bases sitting between them. The CDR3 is 16 residues long. CDR3 DNA sequence: TGTGCCAGTAGTGACCGGGACTCATCTTGGAATGAAAAACTGTTTTTT. This sequence encodes CASSDRDSSWNEKLFF.

This chain joins TRBV12-3 or TRBV12-4 and TRBJ2-7; TRBD1 matches 8 bases. V gave up 6 bases and J gave up 5 bases; unmatched junction bases: 6. The CDR3 is made up of 13 amino acids. CDR3 nucleotides: TGTGCCAGCAGCCCCCGGACAGGGAACGAGCAGTACTTC. Translated, it gives CASSPRTGNEQYF.

The V call is TRBV18, the J call TRBJ1-3; tentatively, D is TRBD1 (6 bases). V lost 2 bases and J 2 bases, leaving 13 bases between the germline ends. The CDR3 totals 16 residues. Germline V gene data show CDR1 as KGHSH and CDR2 as LQKENI. The CDR3, as DNA: TGTGCCAGCTCACCAAGAACAGGGCTCGCTGGAAACACCATATATTTT. Translating it yields CASSPRTGLAGNTIYF.

This clone was picked up one time. This chain uses TRBV7-9 with TRBJ1-1; D gene uncertain. Trimming pared 6 bases from V and 7 bases from J, leaving 6 bases between. The length of the CDR3 is 10 residues. From germline, CDR1 is SEHNR and CDR2 FQNEAQ (reference sequence). Written as DNA, the CDR3 is TGTGCCAGCAGGAGGGATGAAGCTTTCTTT. Amino acids: CASRRDEAFF.

In regard to this clone: Compared with germline, one end of the junction differs, possibly owing to a read error. CDR3 sequence (DNA): TGTGCCAGCAGCCCCGTTCATAGCGCGGTGAAAACTGAAGCTTTCTTT. This codes for CASSPVHSAVKTEAFF. This sequence joins TRBV3-1 (or the pseudogene TRBV3-2) and TRBJ1-1; no definite D call. The germline CDR1 and CDR2 sequences are LGHDT and YNNKEL (reference sequence). The CDR3 covers 16 residues.

The chain recombines TRBV2 with TRBJ2-2, with TRBD2 as a possible D gene (7 bases). The V gene lost 6 bases and the J gene lost 9 bases, with 14 bases spanning the gap. This CDR3 is built from 13 residues. Germline loops: CDR1 SNHLY, CDR2 FYNNEI. The CDR3 nucleotides are TGTGCCAGCAGGCTTGGGGGGGGCAGGGAGCTGTTTTTT. Its protein is CASRLGGGRELFF.

CDR3 protein: CASSSQAGAENIQYF. For the CDR3, the DNA is TGTGCCAGCAGTTCACAAGCGGGGGCGGAAAACATTCAGTACTTC. V gene TRBV6-2 or TRBV6-3 combines with J gene TRBJ2-4, with 8 bases lining up with TRBD2. V shed 4 bases and J 5 bases; nucleotides not matched to a gene: 7. This CDR3 comprises 15 residues. Per germline, CDR1 MNHEY and CDR2 SVGEGT.

This rearrangement joins TRBV6-5 to TRBJ2-1; D might be TRBD2 (7 bases). CDR3 length: 14 residues. Germline lookup yields CDR1 MNHEY and CDR2 SVGAGI. V was pared by 7 bases and J by 2 bases, with 12 bases between. The CDR3 here is CASTNGGPYNEQFF. CDR3 coding DNA: TGTGCCAGCACCAACGGGGGGCCCTACAATGAGCAGTTCTTC.

V gene TRBV15 combines with J gene TRBJ2-7, with D perhaps matching TRBD2 (5 bases). The germline V gene has CDR1 LNHNV and CDR2 YYDKDF (reference sequence). This CDR3 is built from 16 residues. The V end was cut by 0 bases, the J end by 2 bases, with 14 bases between. This chain's CDR3 is CATSRDSLRVPYEQYF. CDR3 coding DNA: TGTGCCACCAGCAGAGATAGTCTGAGGGTTCCCTACGAGCAGTACTTC.

V is TRBV2 and J is TRBJ2-3, with no clear D. This CDR3 is 14 amino acids long. The ends were cut back, 2 bases at V and 1 base at J, with 7 bases in the middle. In germline, CDR1 is SNHLY, CDR2 FYNNEI. As DNA, the CDR3 is TGTGCCAGCAGTGAAAACGCGGGCACAGATACGCAGTATTTT. As protein: CASSENAGTDTQYF.

The chain joins TRBV9 to TRBJ1-3; D is possibly TRBD1 (5 bases). V shed 0 bases and J shed 4 bases, with 14 bases lying between them. CDR3 length: 16 amino acids. CDR1 is SGDLS, CDR2 YYNGEE, per germline. The DNA for the CDR3 is TGTGCCAGCAGCGTAGGCCCCCATGGGGCCGGAAACACCATATATTTT. As protein: CASSVGPHGAGNTIYF.